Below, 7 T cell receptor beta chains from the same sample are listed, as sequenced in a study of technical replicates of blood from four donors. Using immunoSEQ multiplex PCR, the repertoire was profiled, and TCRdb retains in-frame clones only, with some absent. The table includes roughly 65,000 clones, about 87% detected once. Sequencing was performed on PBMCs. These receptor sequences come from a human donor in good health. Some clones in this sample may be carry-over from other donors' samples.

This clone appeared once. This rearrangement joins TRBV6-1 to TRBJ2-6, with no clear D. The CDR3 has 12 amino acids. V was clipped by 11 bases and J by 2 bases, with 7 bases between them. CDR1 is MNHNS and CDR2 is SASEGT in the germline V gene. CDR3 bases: TGTGCCGGCTCTCCTGGGGCCAACGTCCTGACTTTC. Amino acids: CAGSPGANVLTF.

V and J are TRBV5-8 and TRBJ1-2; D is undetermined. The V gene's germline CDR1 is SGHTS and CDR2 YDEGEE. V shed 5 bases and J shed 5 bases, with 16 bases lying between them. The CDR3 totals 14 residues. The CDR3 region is CASRTPQESYGYTF. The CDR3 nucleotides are TGTGCCAGCAGGACCCCCCAGGAATCTTATGGCTACACCTTC.

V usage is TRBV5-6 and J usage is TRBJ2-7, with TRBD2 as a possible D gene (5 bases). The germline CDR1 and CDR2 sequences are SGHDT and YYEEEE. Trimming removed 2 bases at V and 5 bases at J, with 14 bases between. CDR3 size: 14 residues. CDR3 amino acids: CASSFYKGVNEQYF. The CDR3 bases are TGTGCCAGCAGCTTCTATAAGGGAGTAAACGAGCAGTACTTC.

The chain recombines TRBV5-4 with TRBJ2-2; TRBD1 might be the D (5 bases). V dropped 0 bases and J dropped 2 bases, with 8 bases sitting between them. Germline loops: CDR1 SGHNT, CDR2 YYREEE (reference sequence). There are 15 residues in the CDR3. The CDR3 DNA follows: TGTGCCAGCAGCTTGGTGGGGCCCAACACCGGGGAGCTGTTTTTT. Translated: CASSLVGPNTGELFF.

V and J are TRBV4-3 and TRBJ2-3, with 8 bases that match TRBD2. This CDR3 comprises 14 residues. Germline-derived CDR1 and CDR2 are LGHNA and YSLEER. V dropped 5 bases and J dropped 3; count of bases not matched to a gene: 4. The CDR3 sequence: CASSEGTRTDTQYF. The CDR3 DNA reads TGCGCCAGCAGCGAAGGGACTAGGACAGATACGCAGTATTTT.

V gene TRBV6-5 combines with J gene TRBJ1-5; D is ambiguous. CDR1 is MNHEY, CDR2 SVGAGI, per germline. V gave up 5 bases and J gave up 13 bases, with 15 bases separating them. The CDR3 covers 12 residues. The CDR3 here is CASSLSEGPQHF. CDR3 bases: TGTGCCAGCAGTCTCTCTGAGGGCCCTCAGCATTTT.

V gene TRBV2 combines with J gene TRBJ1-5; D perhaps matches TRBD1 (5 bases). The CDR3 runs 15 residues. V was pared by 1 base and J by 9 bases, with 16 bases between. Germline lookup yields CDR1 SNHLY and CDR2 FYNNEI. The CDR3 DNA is TGTGCCAGCAGTGAAGGGCAATGGGGGGAGAGGCCCCAGCATTTT. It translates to CASSEGQWGERPQHF.